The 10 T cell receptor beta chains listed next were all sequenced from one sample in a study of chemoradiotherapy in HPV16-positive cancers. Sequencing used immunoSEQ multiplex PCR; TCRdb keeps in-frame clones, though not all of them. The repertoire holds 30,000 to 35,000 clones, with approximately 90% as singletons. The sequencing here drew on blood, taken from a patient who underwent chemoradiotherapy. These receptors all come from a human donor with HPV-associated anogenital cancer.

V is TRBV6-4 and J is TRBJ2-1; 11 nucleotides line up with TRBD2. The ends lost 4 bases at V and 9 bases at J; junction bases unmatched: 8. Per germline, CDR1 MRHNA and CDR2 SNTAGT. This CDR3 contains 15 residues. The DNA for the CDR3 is TGTGCCAGCAGTGCCCTACTAGCGGGGGTTAGTGAGCAGTTCTTC. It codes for CASSALLAGVSEQFF.

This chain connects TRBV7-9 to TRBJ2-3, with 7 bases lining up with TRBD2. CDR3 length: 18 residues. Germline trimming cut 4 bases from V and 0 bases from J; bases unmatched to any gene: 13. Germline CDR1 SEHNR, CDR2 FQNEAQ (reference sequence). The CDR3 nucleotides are TGTGCCAGCAGCTCCTCCATACGACTAGCATCTAGCACAGATACGCAGTATTTT. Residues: CASSSSIRLASSTDTQYF.

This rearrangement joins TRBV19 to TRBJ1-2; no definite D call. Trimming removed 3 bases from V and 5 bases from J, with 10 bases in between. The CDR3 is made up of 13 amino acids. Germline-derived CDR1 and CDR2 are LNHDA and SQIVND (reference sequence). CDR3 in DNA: TGTGCCAGTAGTATCGCCGGACTTTATGGCTACACCTTC. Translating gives CASSIAGLYGYTF.

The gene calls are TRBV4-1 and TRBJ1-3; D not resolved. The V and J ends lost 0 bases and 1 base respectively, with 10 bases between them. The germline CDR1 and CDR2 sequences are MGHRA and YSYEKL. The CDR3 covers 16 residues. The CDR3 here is CASSQDPTPSGNTIYF. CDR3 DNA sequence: TGCGCCAGCAGCCAAGATCCGACTCCTTCTGGAAACACCATATATTTT.

The CDR3 nucleotides read TGCGCCAGCAGCCAGGCTGTGAGGGAAGACTATGAGCAGTTCTTC. Encoded protein: CASSQAVREDYEQFF. This chain joins TRBV4-3 and TRBJ2-1; weak D call: TRBD2 (5 bases). CDR1 is LGHNA and CDR2 is YSLEER in the germline V gene. CDR3 length: 15 residues. The germline V and J ends were trimmed by 3 bases and 8 bases, with 17 bases remaining between them.

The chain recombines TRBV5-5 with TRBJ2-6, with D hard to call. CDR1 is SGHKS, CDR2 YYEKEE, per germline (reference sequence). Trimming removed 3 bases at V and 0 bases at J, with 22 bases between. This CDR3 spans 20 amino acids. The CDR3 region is CASSSPRRVVASSGANVLTF. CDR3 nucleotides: TGTGCCAGCAGCTCGCCCCGAAGAGTCGTCGCTAGCTCTGGGGCCAACGTCCTGACTTTC.

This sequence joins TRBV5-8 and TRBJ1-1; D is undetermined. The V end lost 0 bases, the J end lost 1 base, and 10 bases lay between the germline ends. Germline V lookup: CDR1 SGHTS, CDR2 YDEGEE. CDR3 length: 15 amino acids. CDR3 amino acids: CASSLEAATNTEAFF. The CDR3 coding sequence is TGTGCCAGCAGCTTGGAGGCAGCGACGAACACTGAAGCTTTCTTT.

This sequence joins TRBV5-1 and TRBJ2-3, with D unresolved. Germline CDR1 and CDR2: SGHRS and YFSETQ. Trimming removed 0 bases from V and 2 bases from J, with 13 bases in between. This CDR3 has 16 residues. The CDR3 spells CASSLAGVIYTDTQYF. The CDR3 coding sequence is TGCGCCAGCAGCTTGGCCGGAGTGATTTACACAGATACGCAGTATTTT. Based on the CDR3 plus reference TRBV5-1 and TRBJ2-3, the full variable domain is KAGVTQTPRYLIKTRGQQVTLSCSPISGHRSVSWYQQTPGQGLQFLFEYFSETQRNKGNFPGRFSGRQFSNSRSEMNVSTLELGDSALYLCASSLAGVIYTDTQYFGPGTRLTVL.

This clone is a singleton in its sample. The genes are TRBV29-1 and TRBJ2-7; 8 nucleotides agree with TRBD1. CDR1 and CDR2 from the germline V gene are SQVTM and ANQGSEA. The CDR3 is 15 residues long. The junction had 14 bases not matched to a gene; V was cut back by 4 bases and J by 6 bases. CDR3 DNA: TGCAGCGTTGCGGCCCGAGGACAGGGCTCGTCCGAGCAGTACTTC. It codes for CSVAARGQGSSEQYF.

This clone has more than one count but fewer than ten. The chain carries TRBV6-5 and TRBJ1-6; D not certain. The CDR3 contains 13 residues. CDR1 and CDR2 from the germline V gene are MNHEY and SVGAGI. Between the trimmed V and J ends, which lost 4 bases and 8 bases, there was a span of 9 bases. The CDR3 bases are TGTGCCAGCAGTTTCCTGGGAGATTCACCCCTCCACTTT. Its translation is CASSFLGDSPLHF.